This TCR beta chain was identified in a study of post-analysis software for immune sequencing data. Study-level information: Patients had relapsing-remitting, secondary progressive or progressive-relapsing multiple sclerosis; some lacked subtype.

Per the germline V gene, CDR1 is SGHRS and CDR2 is YFSETQ. The ends were cut back, 1 base at V and 9 bases at J, with 11 bases in the middle. This CDR3 is built from 13 residues. To note about this clonotype: Antigen unknown.

Tagging with unique molecular identifiers was a feature of the TCR beta cDNA libraries. T cells numbering roughly 0.85 to 11 million yielded some 520,000 cDNA molecules. One entry per CDR3 protein, called by TCRdb with MiXCR from the PCR reads. Among 750,000 to 950,000 distinct CDR3 sequences listed, 53% were seen once. Notes on the study in general: TRBV5-6, TRBV5-1 and TRBV20-1 belonged to a set of five TRBV segments that were more frequent in patients than controls. With F measure, samples from one preparation batch clustered together strongly. Multiple sclerosis was associated with a significant reduction in normalized Chao1 diversity relative to controls.

The chain combines TRBV5-1 with TRBJ2-1; no reliable D call. The specimen was blood. The TCR was taken from a girl between 10 and 17 years old with multiple sclerosis. The CDR3 reads CASSLRMDREQFF. CDR3 DNA sequence: TGCGCCAGCAGCTTGCGGATGGATCGTGAGCAGTTCTTC.